This T cell receptor (beta chain) was obtained from a study of T-cell reconstitution after alpha-beta-depleted transplantation in children. Study-level findings and limits: Some patients owed their high day-60 TCRbeta diversity to surviving recipient T cells and thymic progenitors.

Comment on this clonotype: Antigen specificity is unknown.

Unique molecular identifiers were incorporated during preparation of the TCRbeta library. TCRdb called the PCR reads again in MiXCR, with one record for every CDR3 protein. The data hold a few hundred thousand distinct CDR3 sequences, with over 20% observed a single time. CDR3 length equals 15 residues. With 2 bases clipped from V and 10 bases from J, the junction kept 9 bases outside the gene matches. The germline CDR1 and CDR2 sequences are DFQATT and SNEGSKA (reference sequence). The V call is TRBV20-1, the J call TRBJ1-6; 9 positions agree with TRBD1. The clonotype comes from a male patient between 5 and 17 years old who had a stem cell transplant for acute lymphoblastic leukemia, so the T cells may come from the graft donor. The sample consisted of PBMCs, mostly from graft donor cells, taken 180 days after TCRalphabeta/CD19-depleted stem cell transplant. The CDR3 sequence is CSARPPGQGQSPLHF. CDR3 DNA: TGCAGTGCTAGACCCCCGGGACAGGGACAGTCACCCCTCCACTTT.